The sample holds a few counts of the clone carrying this TCR beta chain. Its antigen is as yet unknown. Averaging around 110 mL, one heparinised blood draw came from each individual donor. The entirety of the isolated RNA underwent reverse transcription, so expressed TCRB transcripts were sequenced. Sequencing used immunoSEQ multiplex PCR; TCRdb keeps in-frame clones, though not all of them. In the table there are around 450,000 clones, about 10% of which are singletons. This sample was taken from a study of beta chain features in type 1 diabetes. General study findings and limits: Naive, central memory and Treg TCRB repertoires appeared more alike in patients than in healthy donors.

This CDR3 contains 13 residues. Germline CDR1 SQVTM, CDR2 ANQGSEA. V trimming: 2 bases; J trimming: 1 base; junction bases outside the gene matches: 2. The chain recombines TRBV29-1 with TRBJ2-7, with 7 positions matching TRBD1. Material: naive CD4+ T cells from blood. This TCR was recovered from a woman aged 18-29 years in good health. The CDR3 spells CSVESDRSYEQYF. The CDR3 DNA is TGCAGCGTTGAATCGGACAGGTCCTACGAGCAGTACTTC.